Listed here are 27 T cell receptor beta chains from one sample, sequenced in a study of vaccination and CD4 T cells after COVID-19. These TCRs are of unknown antigen specificity. Treatment reported: roughly ten-day PBMC culture with coronavirus spike peptide pools or control peptides (ViraFEST assay). The Oncomine TCR Beta short-read assay sequenced DNA from cultured CD4+ T cells. A single record per CDR3 protein comes from TCRdb applying MiXCR to the PCR reads. Of about 14,000 distinct CDR3 sequences in the sample, 45% to 55% were seen once. Sequences were obtained from CD4+ T cells from blood, cultured in vitro. The receptors here all came from a human donor who had recovered from COVID-19.

A few counts support this clonotype. This chain uses TRBV6-1 with TRBJ1-6; D remains unclear. The CDR3 contains 11 residues. Trimming pared 6 bases from V and 14 bases from J, leaving 11 bases between. Germline assignment: CDR1 MNHNS and CDR2 SASEGT. In DNA form, the CDR3 reads TGTGCCAGCAGGGAACGCACGGCCCTCCACTTT. Its protein product is CASRERTALHF.

The genes are TRBV7-9 and TRBJ1-2; D not resolved. Germline CDR1 SEHNR, CDR2 FQNEAQ (reference sequence). The CDR3 spans 14 residues. V was pared by 4 bases and J by 6 bases, with 15 bases between. The CDR3 DNA reads TGTGCCAGCAGCTCGTCGGGTCAGATCAATGGCTACACCTTC. It encodes CASSSSGQINGYTF. The full variable domain, rest sourced from reference TRBV7-9 and TRBJ1-2, is DTGVSQNPRHKITKRGQNVTFRCDPISEHNRLYWYRQTLGQGPEFLTYFQNEAQLEKSRLLSDRFSAERPKGSFSTLEIQRTEQGDSAMYLCASSSSGQINGYTFGSGTRLTVV.

This sequence joins TRBV30 and TRBJ2-5; 11 bases are shared with TRBD2. With V trimmed by 3 bases and J by 1 base, 1 base remained unmatched. This CDR3 is built from 14 residues. Germline values: CDR1 GTSNPN, CDR2 SVGIG (reference sequence). The CDR3 loop is CAWRLAGVQETQYF. For the CDR3, the DNA is TGTGCCTGGAGACTAGCGGGAGTCCAAGAGACCCAGTACTTC.

The V gene is TRBV20-1, the J gene TRBJ2-7; maybe TRBD1 (6 bases). The V end was cut by 0 bases, the J end by 2 bases, with 20 bases between. Germline V gives CDR1 DFQATT, CDR2 SNEGSKA (reference sequence). The CDR3 runs 17 residues. The CDR3 spells CSARDLGPQGPTYEQYF. The CDR3 DNA is TGCAGTGCTAGAGATCTTGGCCCGCAGGGGCCGACCTACGAGCAGTACTTC.

This rearrangement joins TRBV20-1 to TRBJ2-7; 8 bases are shared with TRBD2. Germline V lookup: CDR1 DFQATT, CDR2 SNEGSKA (reference sequence). J lost 0 bases, V lost 6 bases, and 10 bases had no gene match. The CDR3 is 15 residues long. CDR3 amino acids: CSAPEAGGLSYEQYF. CDR3 DNA sequence: TGCAGTGCCCCCGAGGCGGGAGGCCTCTCCTACGAGCAGTACTTC.

J is TRBJ2-2 and V is TRBV24-1, with 10 bases lining up with TRBD1. V was pared by 7 bases and J by 6 bases, with 7 bases of the junction left unmatched. Germline values: CDR1 KGHDR, CDR2 SFDVKD. This CDR3 spans 15 amino acids. The CDR3 region has the DNA TGTGCCACCAGCGGGACAGGGGACGGTCCCGGGGAGCTGTTTTTT. Translating it yields CATSGTGDGPGELFF.

The chain has TRBV7-9 and TRBJ1-3; the D gene is possibly TRBD1 (5 bases). Germline CDR1 is SEHNR and CDR2 is FQNEAQ (reference sequence). V was clipped by 2 bases and J by 0 bases, with 8 bases between them. The CDR3 sequence is 15 residues long. As DNA, the CDR3 is TGTGCCAGCAGCTTAACAGGCATCTCTGGAAACACCATATATTTT. Its protein product is CASSLTGISGNTIYF.

This clonotype showed up just a few times. This sequence joins TRBV20-1 and TRBJ2-2; 11 bases fit TRBD2. With 5 bases clipped from V and 3 bases from J, the junction kept 8 bases outside the gene matches. The CDR3 is 16 amino acids. The germline gives CDR1 DFQATT, CDR2 SNEGSKA (reference sequence). CDR3 residues: CSAADPGLADTGELFF. CDR3 coding DNA: TGCAGTGCTGCAGACCCGGGACTAGCGGACACCGGGGAGCTGTTTTTT.

This sequence joins TRBV20-1 and TRBJ2-7; D is ambiguous. Trimming shortened V by 1 base and J by 1 base, and 5 bases separated the two germline ends. There are 12 residues in the CDR3. CDR1 and CDR2 from the germline V gene are DFQATT and SNEGSKA (reference sequence). DNA for the CDR3: TGCAGTGCTAGAGGGGTATCCTACGAGCAGTACTTC. This sequence encodes CSARGVSYEQYF.

V is TRBV6-1 and J is TRBJ2-7; 12 bases map to TRBD1. CDR1 and CDR2 from the germline V gene are MNHNS and SASEGT. This CDR3 is 15 amino acids long. The ends lost 6 bases at V and 2 bases at J; junction bases unmatched: 5. CDR3 residues: CASSRGTGGPYEQYF. Here the CDR3 DNA reads TGTGCCAGCAGCCGAGGGACAGGGGGCCCCTACGAGCAGTACTTC.

This clonotype appeared a few times. The rearrangement uses TRBV6-5 and TRBJ1-1; D possibly corresponds to TRBD1 (5 bases). This CDR3 contains 14 residues. The germline gives CDR1 MNHEY, CDR2 SVGAGI. The ends were cut back, 4 bases at V and 7 bases at J, with 16 bases in the middle. The CDR3 bases are TGTGCCAGCAGTTCAAGGGCAGGAAGGGGTGAAGCTTTCTTT. This encodes CASSSRAGRGEAFF.

In its sample, this clonotype was seen once. This rearrangement joins TRBV24-1 to TRBJ2-1, with 11 positions matching TRBD2. The CDR3 sequence is 19 residues long. The germline V gene has CDR1 KGHDR and CDR2 SFDVKD. V trimming: 1 base; J trimming: 5 bases; junction bases outside the gene matches: 12. In DNA, the CDR3 is TGTGCCACCAGTGATTTACCCGGGACTAGCGGACAGAGGGACAATGAGCAGTTCTTC. This codes for CATSDLPGTSGQRDNEQFF.

This clonotype turned up a few times. The chain employs TRBV6-5 and TRBJ1-1; unclear D gene. CDR1 is MNHEY and CDR2 is SVGAGI in the germline V gene. Trimming pared 0 bases from V and 4 bases from J, leaving 12 bases between. The CDR3 loop spans 15 amino acids. The CDR3 spells CASSYSRRAGTEAFF. As DNA, the CDR3 is TGTGCCAGCAGTTACTCTCGGAGGGCGGGCACTGAAGCTTTCTTT.

The rearrangement uses TRBV15 and TRBJ2-3; possible D gene TRBD1, 6 bases. V shed 3 bases and J shed 0 bases, with 10 bases lying between them. Germline V lookup: CDR1 LNHNV, CDR2 YYDKDF (reference sequence). The CDR3 extends over 15 amino acids. In nucleotides, the CDR3 is TGTGCCACCAGCAGTCTCGGACAGAGCACAGATACGCAGTATTTT. This sequence encodes CATSSLGQSTDTQYF.

The chain links TRBV19 to TRBJ2-5, with D maybe TRBD2 (6 bases). The germline gives CDR1 LNHDA, CDR2 SQIVND (reference sequence). V gave up 4 bases and J gave up 7 bases, with 13 bases separating them. The length of the CDR3 is 13 residues. DNA of the CDR3: TGTGCCAGTAGTACCGGATTGGGGGGGACCCAGTACTTC. Its protein is CASSTGLGGTQYF.

V gene TRBV27 combines with J gene TRBJ1-5; possibly TRBD1 for D (6 bases). CDR1 and CDR2 (germline): MNHEY, SMNVEV (reference sequence). V was clipped by 5 bases and J by 0 bases, with 14 bases between them. The CDR3 is 16 amino acids. CDR3 protein: CASSARGGGSNQPQHF. In DNA, the CDR3 is TGTGCCAGCAGTGCAAGAGGAGGGGGTAGCAATCAGCCCCAGCATTTT.

This clonotype is medium-sized by share. This rearrangement joins TRBV5-1 to TRBJ2-6, with 8 bases lining up with TRBD2. With 3 bases clipped from V and 0 bases from J, the junction kept 5 bases outside the gene matches. CDR1 is SGHRS and CDR2 is YFSETQ in the germline V gene. The CDR3 length is 17 residues. The CDR3 bases are TGCGCCAGCAGCTCCCGGGGGGGGACCTCTGGGGCCAACGTCCTGACTTTC. Translation: CASSSRGGTSGANVLTF.

This clonotype has more than one count but fewer than ten. The chain has TRBV20-1 and TRBJ1-6; D gene ambiguous. The CDR3 loop spans 15 amino acids. Trimming cost V 3 bases and J 2 bases, with 11 bases left between them. Germline CDR1 reads DFQATT; CDR2 reads SNEGSKA (reference sequence). The CDR3 protein is CSASGELTYNSPLHF. The CDR3 DNA sequence: TGCAGTGCTAGTGGGGAGTTGACCTATAATTCACCCCTCCACTTT.

This clonotype has more than one count but fewer than ten. CDR3 nucleotides: TGTGCCAGCAGTTCACCAGGGCTTCGGGGCTACACCTTC. Translating gives CASSSPGLRGYTF. This chain uses TRBV6-5 with TRBJ1-2; weak D call: TRBD1 (5 bases). The germline V gene encodes CDR1 MNHEY and CDR2 SVGAGI. This CDR3 is 13 amino acids long. V lost 4 bases and J lost 8, with 14 bases in between.

This clonotype has more than one count but fewer than ten. The chain links TRBV20-1 to TRBJ2-5, with 9 bases identical to TRBD2. The V segment lost 5 bases and the J segment 4 bases; nucleotides outside the gene matches: 11. Germline CDR1 reads DFQATT; CDR2 reads SNEGSKA (reference sequence). The CDR3 sequence is 15 residues long. CDR3 bases: TGCAGTGCTTGTAGCGGGAGCGGTCGTGGAGAGACCCAGTACTTC. This codes for CSACSGSGRGETQYF.

This chain joins TRBV7-8 and TRBJ2-2; 9 bases are a match to TRBD2. The trim removed 5 bases at V and 3 bases at J, leaving 4 bases unmatched. CDR1 and CDR2 from the germline V gene are SGHVS and FQNEAQ. The CDR3 runs to 15 residues. Written as DNA, the CDR3 is TGTGCCAGCAGCCCAAGACTAGCGGACACCGGGGAGCTGTTTTTT. Translated, it gives CASSPRLADTGELFF. Drawing the rest from reference TRBV7-8 and TRBJ2-2, the complete variable domain is GAGVSQSPRYKVAKRGQDVALRCDPISGHVSLFWYQQALGQGPEFLTYFQNEAQLDKSGLPSDRFFAERPEGSVSTLKIQRTQQEDSAVYLCASSPRLADTGELFFGEGSRLTVL.

This clonotype was seen a few times. Relative to the germline gene, one junction end is altered; a read error may explain this. The J gene is TRBJ1-5, the V gene TRBV7-7; perhaps TRBD1 as D (6 bases). Germline V gene lookup returns CDR1 SSHAT and CDR2 FNYEAQ (reference sequence). The CDR3 is 16 amino acids. The chain's CDR3 is CASRLSGAVSNQPQHF. The DNA for the CDR3 is TGTGCTAGCAGATTATCAGGGGCGGTAAGCAATCAGCCCCAGCATTTT.

The gene calls are TRBV4-1 and TRBJ2-4; D could derive from TRBD1 or TRBD2 (5 bases each). The length of the CDR3 is 14 residues. The germline gives CDR1 MGHRA, CDR2 YSYEKL. The V and J ends lost 4 bases and 0 bases respectively, with 7 bases between them. CDR3 bases: TGCGCCAGCAGCCGGGGGACAGCCAAAAACATTCAGTACTTC. Residues: CASSRGTAKNIQYF.

The chain links TRBV29-1 to TRBJ2-3; D uncertain. The germline gives CDR1 SQVTM, CDR2 ANQGSEA. Trimming removed 4 bases at V and 1 base at J, with 6 bases between. This CDR3 spans 12 amino acids. The CDR3, as DNA: TGCAGCGTTGTCACGGGCACAGATACGCAGTATTTT. Translated, it gives CSVVTGTDTQYF.

The J gene is TRBJ2-5, the V gene TRBV6-1; 7 bases are a match to TRBD1. This CDR3 has 14 residues. In germline, CDR1 is MNHNS, CDR2 SASEGT. Trimming at V came to 4 bases and at J to 1 base, leaving 3 bases not matched to a gene. Written as DNA, the CDR3 is TGTGCCAGCAGTGTGGACAGGCTCCAAGAGACCCAGTACTTC. Protein sequence: CASSVDRLQETQYF.

This chain links TRBV28 with TRBJ2-1; weak D call: TRBD1 (6 bases). The CDR3 runs to 14 residues. Trimming took 5 bases from V and 1 from J, leaving 9 bases between them. Per germline, CDR1 MDHEN and CDR2 SYDVKM. CDR3 nucleotides: TGTGCCAGCAGTGACGGACAGTCCTACAATGAGCAGTTCTTC. It is translated as CASSDGQSYNEQFF.

The genes are TRBV6-1 and TRBJ2-5, with TRBD2 matching over 8 bases. Germline V lookup: CDR1 MNHNS, CDR2 SASEGT. Trimming at V came to 3 bases and at J to 2 bases, leaving 8 bases not matched to a gene. The CDR3 length is 16 residues. The CDR3 sequence: CASSDWGGRTQETQYF. In DNA form, the CDR3 reads TGTGCCAGCAGTGACTGGGGCGGGAGGACACAAGAGACCCAGTACTTC.